Presented here are 6 T cell receptor beta chains from one specimen sequenced in a study of blood T cell repertoires in COVID-19. Some clones are missing from TCRdb's copy, which holds only in-frame ones; the method was immunoSEQ multiplex PCR. The data show over 250,000 clones, around 87% seen once. The sequenced sample consisted of PBMCs or T cells enriched from blood (not recorded which). These receptors were taken from a woman in her 30s who had recovered from COVID-19.

The chain carries TRBV13 and TRBJ2-2, with TRBD2 matching over 8 bases. Germline values: CDR1 PRHDT, CDR2 FYEKMQ (reference sequence). CDR3 length equals 17 residues. Unmatched junction bases numbered 3, after V lost 0 bases and J lost 0 bases. Here the CDR3 DNA reads TGTGCCAGCAGCTTAGGTGGCGGGGGGTCGAACACCGGGGAGCTGTTTTTT. Translating gives CASSLGGGGSNTGELFF.

CDR3 nucleotide sequence: TGTGCCAGCAGTGATGGCACCACGCTCTCTGGAAACACCATATATTTT. Protein product: CASSDGTTLSGNTIYF. The rearrangement joins TRBV6-1 to TRBJ1-3; D unclear. Germline CDR1 and CDR2: MNHNS and SASEGT. V was shortened by 3 bases and J by 0 bases, with 12 bases between the two germline ends. The CDR3 contains 16 residues.

The chain has TRBV3-1 (or the pseudogene TRBV3-2) and TRBJ2-5; D remains unclear. In germline, CDR1 is LGHDT, CDR2 YNNKEL (reference sequence). V was pared by 1 base and J by 5 bases, with 2 bases between. The CDR3 totals 11 residues. DNA of the CDR3: TGTGCCAGCAGCCAAGCGGAGACCCAGTACTTC. This translates into CASSQAETQYF.

This chain links TRBV5-6 with TRBJ1-6; D is possibly TRBD1 (5 bases). CDR1 and CDR2 (germline): SGHDT, YYEEEE. Trimming removed 1 base at V and 10 bases at J, with 15 bases between. The CDR3 is 15 residues long. CDR3 sequence reads: CASSLLGGPESPLHF. The DNA of the CDR3 is TGTGCCAGCAGCTTGCTGGGGGGTCCAGAGTCACCCCTCCACTTT.

The rearrangement links TRBV4-1 to TRBJ1-1; no reliable D call. Trimming took off 3 bases at V and 8 bases at J, with 10 bases between the two ends. CDR3 length: 12 amino acids. The V gene's germline CDR1 is MGHRA and CDR2 YSYEKL. The CDR3 region has the DNA TGCGCCAGCAGCCACGTGGCTTCCGAAGCTTTCTTT. This translates into CASSHVASEAFF.

The chain carries TRBV6-5 and TRBJ2-2, with D possibly being TRBD1 (6 bases). V was clipped by 6 bases and J by 6 bases, with 14 bases between them. CDR1 and CDR2 from the germline V gene are MNHEY and SVGAGI. The CDR3 extends over 14 amino acids. Here the CDR3 reads CASRDPRGAGELFF. The DNA of the CDR3 is TGTGCCAGCAGAGACCCCAGGGGCGCCGGGGAGCTGTTTTTT.